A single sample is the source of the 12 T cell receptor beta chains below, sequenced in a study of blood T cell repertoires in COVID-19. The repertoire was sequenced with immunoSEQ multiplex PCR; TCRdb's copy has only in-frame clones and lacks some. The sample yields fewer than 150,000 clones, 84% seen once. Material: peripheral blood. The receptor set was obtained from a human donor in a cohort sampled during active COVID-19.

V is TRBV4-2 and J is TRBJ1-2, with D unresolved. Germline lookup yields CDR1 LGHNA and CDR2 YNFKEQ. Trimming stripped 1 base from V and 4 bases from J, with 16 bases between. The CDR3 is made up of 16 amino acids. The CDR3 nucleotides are TGTGCCAGCAGCCAAGGGGCTTCATCGGATTTCTATGGCTACACCTTC. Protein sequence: CASSQGASSDFYGYTF.

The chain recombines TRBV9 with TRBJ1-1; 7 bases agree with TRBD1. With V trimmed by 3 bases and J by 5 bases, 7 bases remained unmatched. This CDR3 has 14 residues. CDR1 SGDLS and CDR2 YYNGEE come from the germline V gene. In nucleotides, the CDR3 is TGTGCCAGCAGCGACGAGACAGGGCTAACTGAAGCTTTCTTT. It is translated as CASSDETGLTEAFF. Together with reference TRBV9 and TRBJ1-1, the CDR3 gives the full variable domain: DSGVTQTPKHLITATGQRVTLRCSPRSGDLSVYWYQQSLDQGLQFLIQYYNGEERAKGNILERFSAQQFPDLHSELNLSSLELGDSALYFCASSDETGLTEAFFGQGTRLTVV.

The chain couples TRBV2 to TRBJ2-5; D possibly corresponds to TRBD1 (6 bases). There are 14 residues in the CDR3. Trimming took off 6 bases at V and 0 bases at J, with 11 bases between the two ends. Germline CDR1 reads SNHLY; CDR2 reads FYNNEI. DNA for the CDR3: TGTGCCAGCAGACGGACAGCAAACCAAGAGACCCAGTACTTC. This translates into CASRRTANQETQYF.

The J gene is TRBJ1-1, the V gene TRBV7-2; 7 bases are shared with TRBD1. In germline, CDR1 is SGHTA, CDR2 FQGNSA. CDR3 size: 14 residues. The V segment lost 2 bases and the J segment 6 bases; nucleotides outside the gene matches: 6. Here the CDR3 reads CASSLRQGQAEAFF. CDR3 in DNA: TGTGCCAGCAGCTTAAGACAGGGTCAGGCTGAAGCTTTCTTT.

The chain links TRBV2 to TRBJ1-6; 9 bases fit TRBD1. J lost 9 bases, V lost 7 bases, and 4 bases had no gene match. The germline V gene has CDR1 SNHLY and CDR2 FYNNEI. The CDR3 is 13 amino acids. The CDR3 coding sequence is TGTGCCAGCACCACAGGGGGCGTTTCACCCCTCCACTTT. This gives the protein CASTTGGVSPLHF.

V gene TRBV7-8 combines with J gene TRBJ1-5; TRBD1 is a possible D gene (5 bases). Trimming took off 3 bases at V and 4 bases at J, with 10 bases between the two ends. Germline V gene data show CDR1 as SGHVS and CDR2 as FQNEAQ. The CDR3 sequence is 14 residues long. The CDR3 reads CASSFREGNQPQHF. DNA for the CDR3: TGTGCCAGCAGCTTCAGGGAAGGGAATCAGCCCCAGCATTTT.

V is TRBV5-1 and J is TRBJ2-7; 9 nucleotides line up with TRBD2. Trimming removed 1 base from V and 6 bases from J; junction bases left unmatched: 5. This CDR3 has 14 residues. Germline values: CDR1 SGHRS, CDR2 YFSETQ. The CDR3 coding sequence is TGCGCCAGCAGCTTGCGTAGCGGGGGCGGCGAGCAGTACTTC. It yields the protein CASSLRSGGGEQYF.

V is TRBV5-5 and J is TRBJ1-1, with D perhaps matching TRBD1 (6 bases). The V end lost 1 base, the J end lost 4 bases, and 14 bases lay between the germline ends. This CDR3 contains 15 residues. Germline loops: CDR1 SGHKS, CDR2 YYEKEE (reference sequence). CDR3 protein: CASSLLGATVTEAFF. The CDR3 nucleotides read TGTGCCAGCAGCTTGCTGGGGGCGACAGTCACTGAAGCTTTCTTT.

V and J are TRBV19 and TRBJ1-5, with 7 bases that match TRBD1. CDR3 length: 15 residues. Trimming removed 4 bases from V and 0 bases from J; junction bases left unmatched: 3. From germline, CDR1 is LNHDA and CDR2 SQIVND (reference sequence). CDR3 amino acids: CASSTTGVSNQPQHF. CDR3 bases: TGTGCCAGTAGTACCACAGGGGTTAGCAATCAGCCCCAGCATTTT.

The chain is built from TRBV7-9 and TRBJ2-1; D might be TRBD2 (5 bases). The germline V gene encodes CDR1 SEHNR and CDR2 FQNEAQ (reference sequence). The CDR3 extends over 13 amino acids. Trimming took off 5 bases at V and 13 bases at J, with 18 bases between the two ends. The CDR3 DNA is TGTGCCAGCAGCCAAGGAGGCCCCGCGGCTCAGTTCTTC. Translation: CASSQGGPAAQFF.

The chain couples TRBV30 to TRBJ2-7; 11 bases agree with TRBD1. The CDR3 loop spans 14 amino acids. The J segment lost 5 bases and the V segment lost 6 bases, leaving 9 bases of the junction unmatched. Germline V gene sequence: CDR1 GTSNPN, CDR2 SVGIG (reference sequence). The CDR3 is CACPKDRGHNEQYF. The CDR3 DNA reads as TGTGCCTGCCCCAAGGACAGGGGGCACAACGAGCAGTACTTC.

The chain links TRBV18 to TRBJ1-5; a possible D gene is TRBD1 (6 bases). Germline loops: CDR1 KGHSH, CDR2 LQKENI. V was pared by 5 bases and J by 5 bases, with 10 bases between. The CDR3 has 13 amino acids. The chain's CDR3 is CASSYRDDQPQHF. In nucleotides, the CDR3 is TGTGCCAGCTCATACAGGGATGATCAGCCCCAGCATTTT.